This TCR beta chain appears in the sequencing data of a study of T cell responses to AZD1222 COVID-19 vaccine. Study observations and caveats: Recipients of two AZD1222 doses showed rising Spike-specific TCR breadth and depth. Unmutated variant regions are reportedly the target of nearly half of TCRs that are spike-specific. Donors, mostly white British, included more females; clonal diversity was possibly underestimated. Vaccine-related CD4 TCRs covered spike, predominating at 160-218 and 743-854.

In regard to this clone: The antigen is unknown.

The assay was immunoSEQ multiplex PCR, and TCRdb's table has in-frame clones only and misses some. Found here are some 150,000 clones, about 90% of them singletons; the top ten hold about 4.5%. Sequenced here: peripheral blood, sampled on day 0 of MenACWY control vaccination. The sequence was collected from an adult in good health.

The CDR3: CASSPPSTGHTEAFF. CDR3 nucleotides: TGTGCCAGCAGCCCCCCCTCGACAGGGCACACTGAAGCTTTCTTT. V and J are TRBV3-1 (or the pseudogene TRBV3-2) and TRBJ1-1, with TRBD1 identical over 7 bases. Germline V gene data show CDR1 as LGHDT and CDR2 as YNNKEL (reference sequence). The CDR3 has 15 amino acids. Trimming removed 4 bases from V and 3 bases from J; junction bases left unmatched: 8.